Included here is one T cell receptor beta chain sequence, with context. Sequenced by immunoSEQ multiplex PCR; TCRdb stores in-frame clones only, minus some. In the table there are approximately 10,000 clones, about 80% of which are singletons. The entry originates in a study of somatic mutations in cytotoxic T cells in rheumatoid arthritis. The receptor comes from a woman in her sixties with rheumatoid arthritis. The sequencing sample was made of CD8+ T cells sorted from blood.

The DNA of the CDR3 is TGTGCCTGCCTAAGTTCCCCAGGGGTCAATCAGCCCCAGCATTTT. As protein: CACLSSPGVNQPQHF. The rearrangement joins TRBV28 to TRBJ1-5; tentative D call: TRBD1 (6 bases). The CDR3 spans 15 residues. Germline values: CDR1 MDHEN, CDR2 SYDVKM. V was clipped by 11 bases and J by 3 bases, with 20 bases between them.